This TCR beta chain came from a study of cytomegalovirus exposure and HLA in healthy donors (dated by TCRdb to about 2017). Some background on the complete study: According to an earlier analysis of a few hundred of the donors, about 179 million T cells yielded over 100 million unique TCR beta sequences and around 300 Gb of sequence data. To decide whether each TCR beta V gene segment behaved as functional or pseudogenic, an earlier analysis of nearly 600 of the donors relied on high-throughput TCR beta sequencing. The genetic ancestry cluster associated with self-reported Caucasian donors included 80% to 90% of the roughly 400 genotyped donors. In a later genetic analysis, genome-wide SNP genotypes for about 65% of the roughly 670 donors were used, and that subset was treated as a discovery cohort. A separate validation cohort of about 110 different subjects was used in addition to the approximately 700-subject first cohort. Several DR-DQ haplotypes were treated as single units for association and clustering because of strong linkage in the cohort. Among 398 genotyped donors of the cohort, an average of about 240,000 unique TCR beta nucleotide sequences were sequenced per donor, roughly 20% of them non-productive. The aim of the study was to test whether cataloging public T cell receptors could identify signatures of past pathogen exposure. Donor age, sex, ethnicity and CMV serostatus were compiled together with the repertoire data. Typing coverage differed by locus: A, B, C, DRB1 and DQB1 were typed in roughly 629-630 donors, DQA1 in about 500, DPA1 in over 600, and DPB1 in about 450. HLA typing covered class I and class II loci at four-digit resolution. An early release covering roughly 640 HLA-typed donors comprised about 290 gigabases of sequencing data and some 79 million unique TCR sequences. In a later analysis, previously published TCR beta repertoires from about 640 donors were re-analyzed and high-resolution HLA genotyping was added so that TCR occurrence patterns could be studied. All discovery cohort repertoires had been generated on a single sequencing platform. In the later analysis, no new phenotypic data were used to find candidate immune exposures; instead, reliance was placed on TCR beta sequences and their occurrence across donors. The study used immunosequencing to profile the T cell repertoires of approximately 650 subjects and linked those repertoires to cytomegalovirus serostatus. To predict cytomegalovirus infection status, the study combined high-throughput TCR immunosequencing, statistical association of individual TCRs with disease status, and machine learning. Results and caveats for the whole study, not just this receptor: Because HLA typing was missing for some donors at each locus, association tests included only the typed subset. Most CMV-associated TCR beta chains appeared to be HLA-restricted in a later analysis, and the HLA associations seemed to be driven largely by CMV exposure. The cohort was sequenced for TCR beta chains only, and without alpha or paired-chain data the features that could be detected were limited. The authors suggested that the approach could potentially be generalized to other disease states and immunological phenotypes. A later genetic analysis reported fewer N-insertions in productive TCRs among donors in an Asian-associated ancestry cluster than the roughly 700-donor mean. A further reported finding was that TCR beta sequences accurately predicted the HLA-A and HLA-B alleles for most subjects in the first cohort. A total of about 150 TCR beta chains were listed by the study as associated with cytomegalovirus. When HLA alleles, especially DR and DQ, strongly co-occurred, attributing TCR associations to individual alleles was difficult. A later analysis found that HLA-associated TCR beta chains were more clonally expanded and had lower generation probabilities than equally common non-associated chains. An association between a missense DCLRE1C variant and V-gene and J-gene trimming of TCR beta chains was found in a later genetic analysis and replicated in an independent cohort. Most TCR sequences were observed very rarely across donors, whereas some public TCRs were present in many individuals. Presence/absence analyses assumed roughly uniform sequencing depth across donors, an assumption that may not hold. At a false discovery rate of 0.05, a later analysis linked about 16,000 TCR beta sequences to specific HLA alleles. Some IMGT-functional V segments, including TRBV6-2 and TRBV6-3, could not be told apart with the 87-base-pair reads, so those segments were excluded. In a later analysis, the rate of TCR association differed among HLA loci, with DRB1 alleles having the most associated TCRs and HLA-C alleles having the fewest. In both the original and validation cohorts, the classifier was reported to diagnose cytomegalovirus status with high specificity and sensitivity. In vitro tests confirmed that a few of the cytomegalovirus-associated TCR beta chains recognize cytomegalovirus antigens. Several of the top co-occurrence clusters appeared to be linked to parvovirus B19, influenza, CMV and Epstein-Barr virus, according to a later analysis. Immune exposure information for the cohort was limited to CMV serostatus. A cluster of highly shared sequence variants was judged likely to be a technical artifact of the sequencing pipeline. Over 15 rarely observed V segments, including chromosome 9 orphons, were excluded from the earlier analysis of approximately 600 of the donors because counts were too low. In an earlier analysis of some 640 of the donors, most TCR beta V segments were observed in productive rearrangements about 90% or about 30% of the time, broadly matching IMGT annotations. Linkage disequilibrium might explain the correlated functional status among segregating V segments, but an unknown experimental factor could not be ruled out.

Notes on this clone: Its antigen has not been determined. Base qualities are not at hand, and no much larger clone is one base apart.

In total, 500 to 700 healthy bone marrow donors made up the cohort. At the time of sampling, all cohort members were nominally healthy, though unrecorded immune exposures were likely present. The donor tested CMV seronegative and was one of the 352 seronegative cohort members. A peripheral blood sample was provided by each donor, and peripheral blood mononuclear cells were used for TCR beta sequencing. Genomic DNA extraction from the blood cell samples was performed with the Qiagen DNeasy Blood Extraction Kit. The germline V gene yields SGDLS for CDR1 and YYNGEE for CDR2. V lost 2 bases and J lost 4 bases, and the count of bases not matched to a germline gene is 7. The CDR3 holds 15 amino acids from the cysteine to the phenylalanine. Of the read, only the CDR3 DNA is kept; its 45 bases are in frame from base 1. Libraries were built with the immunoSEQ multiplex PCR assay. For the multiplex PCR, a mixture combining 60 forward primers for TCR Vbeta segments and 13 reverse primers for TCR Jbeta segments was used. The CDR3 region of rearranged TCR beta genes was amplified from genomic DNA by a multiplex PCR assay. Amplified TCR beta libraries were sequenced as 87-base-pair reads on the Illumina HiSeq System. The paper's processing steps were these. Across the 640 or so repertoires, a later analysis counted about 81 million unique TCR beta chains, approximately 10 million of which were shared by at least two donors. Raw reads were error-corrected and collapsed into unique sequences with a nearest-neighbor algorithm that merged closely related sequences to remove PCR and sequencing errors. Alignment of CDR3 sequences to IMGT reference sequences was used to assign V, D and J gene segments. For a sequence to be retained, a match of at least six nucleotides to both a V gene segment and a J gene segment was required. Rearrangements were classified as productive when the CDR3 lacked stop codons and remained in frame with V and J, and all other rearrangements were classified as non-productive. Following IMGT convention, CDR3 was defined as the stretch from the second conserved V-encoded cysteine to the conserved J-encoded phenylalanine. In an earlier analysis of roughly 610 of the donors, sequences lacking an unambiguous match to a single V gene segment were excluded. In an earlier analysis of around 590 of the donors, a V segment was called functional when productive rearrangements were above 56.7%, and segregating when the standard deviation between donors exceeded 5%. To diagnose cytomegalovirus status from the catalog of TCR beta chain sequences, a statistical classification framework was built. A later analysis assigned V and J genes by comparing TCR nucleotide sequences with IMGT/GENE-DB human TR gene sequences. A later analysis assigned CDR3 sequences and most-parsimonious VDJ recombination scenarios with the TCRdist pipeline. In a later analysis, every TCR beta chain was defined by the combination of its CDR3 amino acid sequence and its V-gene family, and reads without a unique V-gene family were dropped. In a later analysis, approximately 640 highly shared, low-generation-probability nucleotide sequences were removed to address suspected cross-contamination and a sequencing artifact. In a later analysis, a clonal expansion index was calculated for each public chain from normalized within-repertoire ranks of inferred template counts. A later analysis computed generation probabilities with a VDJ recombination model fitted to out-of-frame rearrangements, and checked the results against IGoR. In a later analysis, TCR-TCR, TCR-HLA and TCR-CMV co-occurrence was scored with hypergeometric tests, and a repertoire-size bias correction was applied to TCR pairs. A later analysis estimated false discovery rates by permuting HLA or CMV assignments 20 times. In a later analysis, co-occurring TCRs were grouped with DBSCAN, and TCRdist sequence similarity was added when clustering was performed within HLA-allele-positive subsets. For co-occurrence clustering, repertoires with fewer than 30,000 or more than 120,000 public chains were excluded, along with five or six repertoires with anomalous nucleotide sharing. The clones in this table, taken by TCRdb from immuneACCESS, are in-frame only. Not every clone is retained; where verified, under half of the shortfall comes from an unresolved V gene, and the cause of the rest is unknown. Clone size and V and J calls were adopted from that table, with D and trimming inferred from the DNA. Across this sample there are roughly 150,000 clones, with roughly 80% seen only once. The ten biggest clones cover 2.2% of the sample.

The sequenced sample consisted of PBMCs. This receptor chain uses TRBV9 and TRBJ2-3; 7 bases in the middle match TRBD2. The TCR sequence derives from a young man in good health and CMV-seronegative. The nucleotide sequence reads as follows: TGTGCCAGCAGCGTCCGGGACTACCCCCCAGATACGCAGTATTTT. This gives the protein CASSVRDYPPDTQYF.